This TCR beta chain was retrieved from a study of cytomegalovirus exposure and HLA in healthy donors. Here immunoSEQ multiplex PCR was the method, and the copy in TCRdb shows in-frame clones only, minus some. The sample lists fewer than 400,000 clones, 88% occurring once. This clone was seen a single time. Its antigen is unidentified. CDR1 is SGDLS and CDR2 is YYNGEE in the germline V gene. After removal of 3 bases from V and 1 base from J, the junction contained 6 bases not matched to a gene. The CDR3 sequence is 15 residues long. General observations from the study: The tendency of first-cohort TCR clusters to co-occur in the 90 to 150 validation repertoires was the finding of a later analysis. Investigators reported over 150 TCR beta chains as tied to cytomegalovirus. Most observed TCR sequences were rare, whereas some public TCRs were detected in many donors.

The chain carries TRBV9 and TRBJ1-2; 7 positions agree with TRBD1. The sequence derives from a man in his thirties or forties in good health and CMV-seronegative. The sequencing input was PBMCs. CDR3 residues: CASSAQGQLNYGYTF. The CDR3 DNA follows: TGTGCCAGCAGCGCCCAGGGACAGCTTAACTATGGCTACACCTTC.